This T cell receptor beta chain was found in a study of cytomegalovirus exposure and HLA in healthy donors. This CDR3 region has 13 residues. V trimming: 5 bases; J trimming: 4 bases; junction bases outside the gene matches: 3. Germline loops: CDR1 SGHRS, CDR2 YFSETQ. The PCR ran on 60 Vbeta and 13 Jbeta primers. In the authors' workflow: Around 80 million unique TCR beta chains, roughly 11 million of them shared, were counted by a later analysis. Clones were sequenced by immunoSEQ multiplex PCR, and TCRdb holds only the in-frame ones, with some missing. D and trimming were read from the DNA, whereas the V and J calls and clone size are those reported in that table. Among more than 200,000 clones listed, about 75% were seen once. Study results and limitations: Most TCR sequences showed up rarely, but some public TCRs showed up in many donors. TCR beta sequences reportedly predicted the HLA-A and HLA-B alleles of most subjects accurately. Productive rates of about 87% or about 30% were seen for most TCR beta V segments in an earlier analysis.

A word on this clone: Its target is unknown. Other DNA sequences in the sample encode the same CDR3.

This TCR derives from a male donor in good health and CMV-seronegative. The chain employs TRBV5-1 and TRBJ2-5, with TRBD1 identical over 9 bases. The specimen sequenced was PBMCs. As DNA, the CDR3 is TGCGCCAGCAGTCTGACAGGGGGAGAGACCCAGTACTTC. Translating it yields CASSLTGGETQYF.